This T cell receptor beta chain was sequenced for a study of monozygotic twins with inflammatory bowel disease. A word on this clonotype: The antigen remains undetermined.

The CDR3 is 15 amino acids. CDR1 DFQATT and CDR2 SNEGSKA come from the germline V gene (reference sequence). Researchers used template switching to add UMIs featuring a 6-nucleotide sample barcode. The study subjected TCRalpha and TCRbeta cDNA to two nested PCRs of approximately 16 and 10 cycles. Reprocessing the 5' RACE reads, TCRdb reports a single entry for every CDR3 protein and omits DNA. In total, the table holds 150,000 to 200,000 distinct CDR3 sequences. Study observations and caveats: IBD patients shared fewer clonotypes with other individuals than healthy twins, especially patients with disease activity signs.

Collection yielded approximately 2.7 ml of blood per donor. This chain connects TRBV20-1 to TRBJ2-1; the TCRdb call, TRBD1, lacks DNA for checking. This TCR was recovered from a human donor with ulcerative colitis or Crohn's disease, or a healthy co-twin of an affected twin (not recorded which). Source material: blood. The CDR3 reads CSARLPGHVYNEQFF.